Below, 2 T cell receptor beta chains from the same sample are listed, as sequenced in a study of Tregs in tolerant kidney transplant recipients. Libraries were prepared by immunoSEQ multiplex PCR; TCRdb keeps only in-frame clonotypes and omits some of them. This sample has around 78,000 clones, with around 93% found just once. The sequences come from Tregs from blood, collected before the transplant. These receptors all come from a human donor who received a combined kidney and bone marrow transplant.

This chain connects TRBV6-5 to TRBJ2-7; D gene ambiguous. The CDR3 is 16 amino acids. Germline CDR1 MNHEY, CDR2 SVGAGI. The V and J ends lost 0 bases and 3 bases respectively, with 15 bases between them. This chain's CDR3 is CASSYSRPSSLYEQYF. Written as DNA, the CDR3 is TGTGCCAGCAGTTACTCGAGGCCCAGTTCCCTCTACGAGCAGTACTTC.

This sequence joins TRBV10-3 and TRBJ1-1; D perhaps matches TRBD1 (5 bases). Trimming cost V 4 bases and J 8 bases, with 11 bases left between them. This CDR3 has 12 amino acids. Per germline, CDR1 ENHRY and CDR2 SYGVKD. In nucleotides, the CDR3 is TGTGCCATCAGTGTTGGCAGGGAGGAAGCTTTCTTT. As protein: CAISVGREEAFF.